This is a list of T cell receptor beta chains from one sample in a study of T cell responses to AZD1222 COVID-19 vaccine. Here immunoSEQ multiplex PCR was the method, and the copy in TCRdb shows in-frame clones only, minus some. The sample lists around 170,000 clones, approximately 90% occurring once. Sequencing used peripheral blood, obtained on day 0 of AZD1222 vaccination. These TCRs come from an adult in good health. CDR3s include the opening cysteine and the closing phenylalanine or tryptophan. D genes are given only for firm matches. Expanded clones are given a class, and other clones once, few, many or no size at all.

DNA	CDR3	size	V	J	D	length
TGTGCCAGCAGCCCCCCCTCGATGAGAGGTGGCTACACCTTC	CASSPPSMRGGYTF	NA	TRBV28	TRBJ1-2	NA	14
TGCGCCAGCAGTTGGCTAGCTACCGGGAGGGCCAGGGACACCGGGGAGCTGTTTTTT	CASSWLATGRARDTGELFF	NA	TRBV5-1	TRBJ2-2	TRBD2	19
TGTGCCAGCAGCTTAGTGGCGGGAGCTTCCTACGAGCAGTACTTC	CASSLVAGASYEQYF	NA	TRBV11-3	TRBJ2-7	TRBD2	15
TGTGCCAGCAGCTTAGGCCTAAAAGTTAATTCACCCCTCCACTTT	CASSLGLKVNSPLHF	NA	TRBV13	TRBJ1-6	NA	15
TGTGCCACCAGAGACAGGAAGAACACTGAAGCTTTCTTT	CATRDRKNTEAFF	NA	TRBV24-1	TRBJ1-1	NA	13
TGTGCCAGCAGTGTGGGAGGGCACACCGGGGAGCTGTTTTTT	CASSVGGHTGELFF	NA	TRBV13	TRBJ2-2	TRBD2	14
TGTGCCAGCAGCGGGACAGGGGATCAGCCCCAGCATTTT	CASSGTGDQPQHF	NA	TRBV6-5	TRBJ1-5	TRBD1	13
TGTGCCAGCAGCCTTCTCGGGGCCGGAAACACCATATATTTT	CASSLLGAGNTIYF	NA	TRBV3-1/TRBV3-2	TRBJ1-3	NA	14
TGTGCCAGCAGCCCCGGGACAGCAGACTCTGGAAACACCATATATTTT	CASSPGTADSGNTIYF	NA	TRBV14	TRBJ1-3	TRBD1	16
TGTGCCAGCAGTGAGCAGGGCTACGAGCAGTACTTC	CASSEQGYEQYF	once	TRBV6-1	TRBJ2-7	NA	12
TGTGCCAGCAGTTTCGGCCGAGGGACTGAAGCTTTCTTT	CASSFGRGTEAFF	NA	TRBV28	TRBJ1-1	NA	13
TGTGCCAGCAGTCCAGGGGGGGGCGGCTACACCTTC	CASSPGGGGYTF	NA	TRBV12-3/TRBV12-4	TRBJ1-2	TRBD1	12
TGTGCCAGTAGCCAGGGCGGCACTGAAGCTTTCTTT	CASSQGGTEAFF	NA	TRBV19	TRBJ1-1	NA	12
TGTGCCAGCAGCAGACTTCAGGGGTACGAGCAGTACTTC	CASSRLQGYEQYF	NA	TRBV7-3	TRBJ2-7	NA	13
TGTGCCAGCAGCGAAGGGACAGAGATATGGGGCTACACCTTC	CASSEGTEIWGYTF	NA	TRBV11-2	TRBJ1-2	TRBD1	14
TGTGCCTGGAGTGTGCCGGGGACAGGGCCCTCCTATGGCTACACCTTC	CAWSVPGTGPSYGYTF	NA	TRBV30	TRBJ1-2	TRBD1	16
TGTGCCAGCAGCGGTGACTTGGGGCAGGGGGCGACCTACGAGCAGTACTTC	CASSGDLGQGATYEQYF	once	TRBV7-9	TRBJ2-7	TRBD1	17
TGTGCCAGCAGCCAAAGGGGCAGCTCCTACGAGCAGTACTTC	CASSQRGSSYEQYF	NA	TRBV3-1/TRBV3-2	TRBJ2-7	NA	14
TGTGCCAGCAGCCTCTACTGGGGAGGGGCTGGGGAGGGCCTGGATACGCAGTATTTT	CASSLYWGGAGEGLDTQYF	NA	TRBV4-2	TRBJ2-3	TRBD2	19
TGTGCCAGCAGCTTGGAGGGGGCGCGCGGTGAAAAACTGTTTTTT	CASSLEGARGEKLFF	NA	TRBV5-5	TRBJ1-4	TRBD1	15
TGTGCCAGCAGCCGCGCCGACAGGGGATCTGGAAACACCATATATTTT	CASSRADRGSGNTIYF	once	TRBV5-5	TRBJ1-3	TRBD1	16
TGTGCCAGCAGTGGGAATCTGGGCGCTACCTCCTACGAGCAGTACTTC	CASSGNLGATSYEQYF	NA	TRBV28	TRBJ2-7	NA	16
TGTGCCAGCTCACCGGCCTCTAACTATGGCTACACCTTC	CASSPASNYGYTF	NA	TRBV18	TRBJ1-2	NA	13
TGTGCCAGCAGCCAAAAAGCGGGAATTGTGGGTTCCACAGATACGCAGTATTTT	CASSQKAGIVGSTDTQYF	NA	TRBV3-1/TRBV3-2	TRBJ2-3	TRBD2	18
TGCGCCAGCAGCTCCGGACTCAATTATAAAGGGGTCTCGGACTACGAGCAGTACTTC	CASSSGLNYKGVSDYEQYF	NA	TRBV5-1	TRBJ2-7	NA	19
TGTGCCACCAGTGAACCTGGACTAGCGAGGTATGAGCAGTTCTTC	CATSEPGLARYEQFF	NA	TRBV24-1	TRBJ2-1	TRBD2	15
TGTGCCACCAGTGGAGCGCGGGAGAGGCTGAGCTCCTACAATGAGCAGTTCTTC	CATSGARERLSSYNEQFF	NA	TRBV24-1	TRBJ2-1	TRBD2	18
TGTGCCAGCAGTTTGGCAGCCGGCAGCAATCAGCCCCAGCATTTT	CASSLAAGSNQPQHF	NA	TRBV27	TRBJ1-5	NA	15
TGTGCCAGCAGAAGGGGACTCGACTATGGCTACACCTTC	CASRRGLDYGYTF	NA	TRBV28	TRBJ1-2	NA	13
TGCGCCAGCAGCTTGGTATCGGGGGCGGGAGGCTACACCTTC	CASSLVSGAGGYTF	NA	TRBV5-1	TRBJ1-2	NA	14
TGCAGCGGGGGGGGACCAGGGTTCGTTACGGAGACCCAGTACTTC	CSGGGPGFVTETQYF	once	TRBV29-1	TRBJ2-5	TRBD2	15
TGTGCCAGTAGTAGGCACTTAGCGGGTGGTGGGGGAGACAATGAGCAGTTCTTC	CASSRHLAGGGGDNEQFF	NA	TRBV19	TRBJ2-1	TRBD2	18
TGTGCCAGCAGCGCAGGGCCCAATTATTTAGCCAAAAACATTCAGTACTTC	CASSAGPNYLAKNIQYF	NA	TRBV2	TRBJ2-4	NA	17
TGTGCCAGCAGTTACGGGACTGTAAATGAGCAGTTCTTC	CASSYGTVNEQFF	NA	TRBV13	TRBJ2-1	NA	13
TGTGCCAGCAGTTCAGGTAGCACAGATACGCAGTATTTT	CASSSGSTDTQYF	NA	TRBV28	TRBJ2-3	NA	13
TGTGCCAGCAGAATGACACGGCCTCAGCCCCAGCATTTT	CASRMTRPQPQHF	NA	TRBV11-3	TRBJ1-5	NA	13
TGTGCCAGTAGTTGGTCTAGCGGGAGCCCTGAGCAGTTCTTC	CASSWSSGSPEQFF	NA	TRBV19	TRBJ2-1	TRBD2	14
TGTGCCAGCAGTTTTAGCGGGAGGGCCTACGAGCAGTACTTC	CASSFSGRAYEQYF	NA	TRBV28	TRBJ2-7	TRBD2	14
TGTGCCAGCAGTGAGGGATCGGGGCAGGGCCAGCCCCAGCATTTT	CASSEGSGQGQPQHF	NA	TRBV25-1	TRBJ1-5	NA	15
TGTGCCAGCAGTTCCAGGACAGCTGAAGCTTTCTTT	CASSSRTAEAFF	NA	TRBV6-2/TRBV6-3	TRBJ1-1	NA	12
TGTGCCAGCAGCTTTCGTAACGTACTAGCCGGGACAGATACGCAGTATTTT	CASSFRNVLAGTDTQYF	NA	TRBV7-9	TRBJ2-3	NA	17
TGTGCCAGCAGCCCAAACCGGGGGACTAGCGGTTACTACGAGCAGTACTTC	CASSPNRGTSGYYEQYF	NA	TRBV11-2	TRBJ2-7	TRBD2	17
TGCAGTGCTAGTCCAGTGGGGCACACCGGGGAGCTGTTTTTT	CSASPVGHTGELFF	NA	TRBV20-1	TRBJ2-2	NA	14
TGTGCCAGCCATAGGCCGGGACACATGAACACTGAAGCTTTCTTT	CASHRPGHMNTEAFF	NA	TRBV6-1	TRBJ1-1	NA	15
TGCGCCAGCAGAACCATCCCACCATCCGGGGATACGCAGTATTTT	CASRTIPPSGDTQYF	NA	TRBV5-1	TRBJ2-3	NA	15
TGTGCCAGCAGCTTAGAGTTAGCATATGAGCAGTTCTTC	CASSLELAYEQFF	NA	TRBV7-8	TRBJ2-1	NA	13
TGTGCCAGCAGTACCCCGGGCCAGAGGGTCTATGGCTACACCTTC	CASSTPGQRVYGYTF	NA	TRBV28	TRBJ1-2	NA	15
TGTGCCAGCAGCTTAGGTACGGGAGGGTCCTCCTATGAGCAGTTCTTC	CASSLGTGGSSYEQFF	NA	TRBV11-3	TRBJ2-1	TRBD2	16
TGTGCTAGCAGCCTACAGGTGAACACTGAAGCTTTCTTT	CASSLQVNTEAFF	NA	TRBV7-7	TRBJ1-1	NA	13
TGTGCCAGCAACCCCGGGGATACGCAGTATTTT	CASNPGDTQYF	NA	TRBV11-2	TRBJ2-3	NA	11
TGTGCCAGTAGGGCCTGGGGGCAGGAGAAGCAGTACTTC	CASRAWGQEKQYF	once	TRBV19	TRBJ2-7	NA	13
TGTGCCAGCAGCTTATTAGCGCTTAACGGGGAGCAGTACTTC	CASSLLALNGEQYF	NA	TRBV7-2	TRBJ2-7	NA	14
TGCGCCAGCAGCCTCGGGACTAGCGGTACCTATGAGCAGTTCTTC	CASSLGTSGTYEQFF	NA	TRBV4-1	TRBJ2-1	TRBD2	15
TGTGCCAGCAGACAAGGGAACACTGAAGCTTTCTTT	CASRQGNTEAFF	NA	TRBV6-5	TRBJ1-1	NA	12
TGTGCCAGCAGCTGGGGACTAGCGGGGTATAGCAGCTCCTACAATGAGCAGTTCTTC	CASSWGLAGYSSSYNEQFF	NA	TRBV7-2	TRBJ2-1	TRBD2	19